This T cell receptor beta chain appears in the sequencing data of a study of blood T cell repertoires in COVID-19. Study-level background: COVID-19 samples from acute and convalescent phases originated in the United States, Italy and Spain.

Germline V gene lookup returns CDR1 SGHTA and CDR2 FQGTGA. The CDR3 sequence is 13 residues long. V lost 8 bases to trimming and J lost 7 bases; unmatched junction nucleotides: 4. The authors' processing: Estimated nucleated cell counts came from reference gene primer amplification. Repertoires were generated with immunoSEQ multiplex PCR, while TCRdb's copy carries only in-frame clones and drops some. The V and J calls and clone size are taken from that table; D and trimming were inferred from the DNA. The repertoire includes fewer than 350,000 clones, about 93% of them detected once, and 6.5% to 8% sits in the top ten.

This chain links TRBV7-3 with TRBJ1-6; 8 bases align to TRBD1. The origin of this receptor is a woman between 25 and 40 years old with COVID-19, enrolled during active disease. Sequenced sample: peripheral blood. DNA of the CDR3: TGTGCCAGCGGCAGGACAGGGAATTCACCCCTCCACTTT. Translated, it gives CASGRTGNSPLHF.